Described below is a single T cell receptor (beta chain) sequence and its context. Which antigen it targets is not known. No base quality values were provided; no much bigger clone lies one nucleotide off. This entry is derived from a study of radiotherapy plus CTLA-4 blockade in lung cancer (dated by TCRdb to between 2017 and 2018). Regarding the study in general: Objective responses occurred in 18% of enrolled patients, and around 29% achieved disease control. The investigation overall reported the following: Early dynamic changes in blood T cell clones, together with increased serum interferon-beta after radiation, were reported as the strongest predictors of response. After treatment with radiotherapy and ipilimumab, TCR clones that originated in tumors expanded in peripheral blood.

In this study, focal radiation therapy paired with CTLA-4 blockade (ipilimumab) was tested in patients who had chemo-refractory metastatic non-small-cell lung cancer. The library was prepared using the immunoSEQ multiplex PCR assay. TCRdb took over this immuneACCESS table, retaining in-frame rearrangements with V and J assigned. Such tables are incomplete; in checked studies, under half of the missing clones stem from an unresolved V gene, and the remainder is unexplained. This sample gives approximately 85,000 clones in total; about four fifths of them show up just once. The ten biggest clones cover 14% to 15% of the sample. From a lookup of the germline V gene, CDR1 and CDR2 are MNHEY and SVGAGI. Inclusive of the bounding cysteine and phenylalanine, the CDR3 is 14 residues long. The retained sequence is limited to the CDR3, 42 bases, with the frame set at the first base. Trimming removed 4 bases from V and 3 bases from J, leaving 10 bases between the germline ends.

Recombination connected TRBV6-5 to TRBJ1-5, with the D gene uncertain. This specimen was peripheral blood, taken from a patient treated with radiotherapy plus ipilimumab. This receptor was taken from a human donor with non-small cell lung cancer that progressed on radiotherapy plus ipilimumab. DNA sequence: TGTGCCAGCAGTTTCGCAGGAGACAATCAGCCCCAGCATTTT. This sequence encodes CASSFAGDNQPQHF.